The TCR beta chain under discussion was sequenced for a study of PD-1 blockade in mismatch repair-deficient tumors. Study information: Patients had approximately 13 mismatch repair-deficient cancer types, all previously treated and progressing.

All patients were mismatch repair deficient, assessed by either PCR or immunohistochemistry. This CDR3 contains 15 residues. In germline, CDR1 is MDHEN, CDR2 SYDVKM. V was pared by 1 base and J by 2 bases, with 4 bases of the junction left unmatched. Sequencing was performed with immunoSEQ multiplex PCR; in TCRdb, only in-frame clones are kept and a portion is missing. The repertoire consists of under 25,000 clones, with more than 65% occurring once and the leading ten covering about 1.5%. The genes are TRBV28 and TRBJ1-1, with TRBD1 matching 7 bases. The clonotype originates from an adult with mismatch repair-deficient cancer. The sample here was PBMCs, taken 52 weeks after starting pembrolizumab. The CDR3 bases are TGTGCCAGCAGTTTATTACAGGGGATCAACACTGAAGCTTTCTTT. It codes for CASSLLQGINTEAFF.